One sample yielded the 31 T cell receptor beta chains listed below, sequenced in a study of T cells after yellow fever vaccination. TCRdb reprocessed the 5' RACE reads via MiXCR and lists one record per CDR3 protein. The repertoire has around 350,000 distinct CDR3 sequences, 11% of them found once; the top ten carry around 19%. The sample consisted of PBMCs, taken on the day of the first yellow fever vaccination. Receptor source: a man between 18 and 35 years old who received the YFV17D yellow fever vaccine.

This clonotype appeared many times. This chain links TRBV7-9 with TRBJ2-2, with D perhaps TRBD1 (6 bases). Germline V gene lookup returns CDR1 SEHNR and CDR2 FQNEAQ (reference sequence). The CDR3 has 17 amino acids. Trimming took 4 bases from V and 5 from J, leaving 20 bases between them. The CDR3 sequence: CASSSSQGIMATGELFF. The CDR3 DNA sequence: TGTGCCAGCAGCTCATCACAGGGTATCATGGCGACCGGGGAGCTGTTTTTT.

This clonotype was seen a handful of times. This sequence joins TRBV6-2 or TRBV6-3 and TRBJ2-7; no definite D call. This CDR3 region has 12 residues. Germline CDR1 is MNHEY and CDR2 is SVGEGT. V lost 5 bases to trimming and J lost 4 bases, with 9 bases between them. This CDR3 reads CASSPSWYEQYF. The CDR3 DNA follows: TGTGCCAGCAGTCCCTCGTGGTACGAGCAGTACTTC.

In this sample, this clonotype turned up a few times. The chain employs TRBV20-1 and TRBJ2-3; possible D gene TRBD1, 6 bases. V was trimmed by 8 bases and J by 5 bases, leaving 17 bases between them. CDR3 length equals 13 residues. Germline-derived CDR1 and CDR2 are DFQATT and SNEGSKA (reference sequence). DNA of the CDR3: TGCAGTAGGTCGAGAGGGGGACGAGATACGCAGTATTTT. Residues: CSRSRGGRDTQYF.

The gene calls are TRBV29-1 and TRBJ2-1; 11 bases agree with TRBD2. Germline CDR1 reads SQVTM; CDR2 reads ANQGSEA. This CDR3 comprises 14 residues. J gave up 7 bases and V 1 base, and 3 bases lay outside the gene matches. DNA of the CDR3: TGCAGCGTTGAAGTAGCGGGGGGGGGTAATGAGCAGTTCTTC. It codes for CSVEVAGGGNEQFF.

This clonotype was seen only a few times. The chain links TRBV5-1 to TRBJ2-2, with D possibly matching TRBD1 (6 bases). The germline CDR1 and CDR2 sequences are SGHRS and YFSETQ. The CDR3 is made up of 18 amino acids. Trimming took off 4 bases at V and 4 bases at J, with 23 bases between the two ends. This chain's CDR3 is CASSPSNYRVGLTGELFF. The CDR3 coding sequence is TGCGCCAGCAGCCCAAGCAACTACAGGGTTGGACTCACCGGGGAGCTGTTTTTT.

This clonotype was recorded at least ten times. The chain couples TRBV5-1 to TRBJ2-1; 7 bases map to TRBD2. The junction had 5 bases not matched to a gene; V was cut back by 2 bases and J by 9 bases. CDR3 length: 13 amino acids. The germline CDR1 and CDR2 sequences are SGHRS and YFSETQ. CDR3 protein: CASSFEAGTEQFF. The CDR3 coding sequence is TGCGCCAGCAGCTTCGAAGCGGGGACTGAGCAGTTCTTC. The full variable domain, completed using reference TRBV5-1 and TRBJ2-1, is KAGVTQTPRYLIKTRGQQVTLSCSPISGHRSVSWYQQTPGQGLQFLFEYFSETQRNKGNFPGRFSGRQFSNSRSEMNVSTLELGDSALYLCASSFEAGTEQFFGPGTRLTVL.

This clonotype showed up just a few times. The chain is built from TRBV7-6 and TRBJ2-1; 12 positions agree with TRBD2. V shed 2 bases, J shed 10 bases, and the junction held 9 bases outside the gene matches. Germline V gene sequence: CDR1 SGHVS, CDR2 FNYEAQ. The CDR3 spans 16 residues. The CDR3 region is CASSLPSGGALREQFF. As DNA, the CDR3 is TGTGCCAGCAGCTTACCTAGCGGGGGGGCCCTTCGGGAGCAGTTCTTC.

This clonotype came up a few times. The chain couples TRBV7-2 to TRBJ2-7, with 8 bases lining up with TRBD2. Trimming cost V 1 base and J 2 bases; bases outside gene matches: 4. The germline gives CDR1 SGHTA, CDR2 FQGNSA. This CDR3 region has 15 residues. The CDR3 sequence is CASSLGVGGAYEQYF. In nucleotides, the CDR3 is TGTGCCAGCAGCTTAGGAGTCGGGGGGGCCTACGAGCAGTACTTC.

This clonotype was found a few times. As DNA, the CDR3 is TGTGCCAGCAGCCCCGGGACTAGCGGGGGGAACACCGGGGAGCTGTTTTTT. The encoded protein is CASSPGTSGGNTGELFF. The chain has TRBV5-6 and TRBJ2-2; 14 nucleotides align to TRBD2. V lost 4 bases and J lost 1; bases outside the gene matches: 3. CDR1 is SGHDT and CDR2 is YYEEEE in the germline V gene. The CDR3 runs 17 residues. Full variable domain (outside the CDR3, taken from reference TRBV5-6 and TRBJ2-2): DAGVTQSPTHLIKTRGQQVTLRCSPKSGHDTVSWYQQALGQGPQFIFQYYEEEERQRGNFPDRFSGHQFPNYSSELNVNALLLGDSALYLCASSPGTSGGNTGELFFGEGSRLTVL.

This clonotype was counted a few times. The genes are TRBV6-5 and TRBJ2-5; D may be TRBD1 (5 bases). The germline V gene encodes CDR1 MNHEY and CDR2 SVGAGI. Trimming left V 2 bases short and J 3 bases short, with 16 bases between. The CDR3 is 16 amino acids. The CDR3 loop is CASSYGAPSTKETQYF. In DNA form, the CDR3 reads TGTGCCAGCAGTTACGGGGCCCCGTCAACAAAAGAGACCCAGTACTTC.

This clonotype turned up a few times. This sequence joins TRBV4-1 and TRBJ2-7; no reliable D call. The germline V gene has CDR1 MGHRA and CDR2 YSYEKL. The ends were cut back, 3 bases at V and 5 bases at J, with 20 bases in the middle. The CDR3 is made up of 16 amino acids. The CDR3 reads CASSQADGLSADEQYF. CDR3 bases: TGCGCCAGCAGCCAGGCGGACGGTTTGAGTGCGGACGAGCAGTACTTC.

This clonotype was seen a few times. The chain employs TRBV6-5 and TRBJ2-7; possibly TRBD1 for D (5 bases). This CDR3 is built from 18 residues. Germline CDR1 and CDR2: MNHEY and SVGAGI. V gave up 2 bases and J gave up 1 base, with 21 bases separating them. As DNA, the CDR3 is TGTGCCAGCAGTTACCCCCGGATCAGGGTAGAAAGGTCCTACGAGCAGTACTTC. Protein: CASSYPRIRVERSYEQYF.

This chain links TRBV7-2 with TRBJ2-2, with 7 bases that match TRBD2. Germline trimming cut 5 bases from V and 4 bases from J; bases unmatched to any gene: 10. This CDR3 region has 16 residues. Germline lookup yields CDR1 SGHTA and CDR2 FQGNSA. In nucleotides, the CDR3 is TGTGCCAGCAGCCTGGGGGGGTCGGGGGGCACCGGGGAGCTGTTTTTT. Amino acids: CASSLGGSGGTGELFF.

This clonotype was seen only a few times. V gene TRBV24-1 combines with J gene TRBJ2-2; 9 bases match TRBD2. This CDR3 is 14 amino acids long. V shed 9 bases, J shed 2 bases, and the junction held 3 bases outside the gene matches. Looked up from germline, CDR1 is KGHDR and CDR2 is SFDVKD. The CDR3 reads CATQRGANTGELFF. In DNA form, the CDR3 reads TGTGCCACCCAGCGGGGGGCAAACACCGGGGAGCTGTTTTTT.

This clonotype appeared a few times. The gene calls are TRBV20-1 and TRBJ2-7, with D tentatively TRBD1 or TRBD2 (5 bases each). CDR3 length: 12 residues. V lost 5 bases and J lost 6, with 14 bases in between. Germline CDR1 is DFQATT and CDR2 is SNEGSKA (reference sequence). For the CDR3, the DNA is TGCAGTGCTCTCCGGGACCCCCGCGAGCAGTACGTC. It specifies CSALRDPREQYV.

The chain combines TRBV7-2 with TRBJ1-5, with unresolved D. The CDR3 runs 13 residues. CDR1 and CDR2 from the germline V gene are SGHTA and FQGNSA. V was trimmed by 6 bases and J by 5 bases, leaving 11 bases between them. CDR3 sequence (DNA): TGTGCCAGCAGTATGGACGGGGATCAGCCCCAGCATTTT. Translated, it gives CASSMDGDQPQHF.

This clonotype was seen a handful of times. The chain's CDR3 is CASSQGGTGEYSNQPQHF. Here the CDR3 DNA reads TGCGCCAGCAGCCAAGGGGGGACAGGGGAGTATAGCAATCAGCCCCAGCATTTT. The genes are TRBV4-1 and TRBJ1-5; 10 bases map to TRBD1. The trim removed 1 base at V and 0 bases at J, leaving 6 bases unmatched. The germline gives CDR1 MGHRA, CDR2 YSYEKL. The length of the CDR3 is 18 residues.

The genes are TRBV10-3 and TRBJ2-3, with 7 bases that match TRBD2. The CDR3 extends over 13 amino acids. V shed 0 bases, J shed 8 bases, and the junction held 2 bases outside the gene matches. Germline V gene data show CDR1 as ENHRY and CDR2 as SYGVKD. Here the CDR3 reads CAISESGLVTQYF. DNA of the CDR3: TGTGCCATCAGTGAGTCAGGACTAGTTACGCAGTATTTT.

This clonotype has a count of ten or more. The gene calls are TRBV5-1 and TRBJ2-5, with D hard to call. The CDR3 loop spans 14 amino acids. The V and J ends lost 0 bases and 3 bases respectively, with 9 bases between them. The germline V gene has CDR1 SGHRS and CDR2 YFSETQ. Here the CDR3 reads CASSLASQEETQYF. The CDR3 DNA reads TGCGCCAGCAGCTTGGCCTCTCAGGAAGAGACCCAGTACTTC.

This clonotype was seen only a few times. The chain employs TRBV12-3 or TRBV12-4 and TRBJ1-3; D not resolved. Trimming left V 11 bases short and J 4 bases short, with 15 bases between. The CDR3 sequence is 13 residues long. The CDR3 nucleotides read TGTGCCGGTGTACTCGGGCCGGGAAACACCATATATTTT. Encoded protein: CAGVLGPGNTIYF.

CDR3 residues: CASSLGLSYYNEQFF. For the CDR3, the DNA is TGTGCCAGCAGCCTTGGGCTATCCTACTACAATGAGCAGTTCTTC. This chain joins TRBV14 and TRBJ2-1; D is undetermined. The V end lost 4 bases, the J end lost 3 bases, and 13 bases lay between the germline ends. Germline loops: CDR1 SGHDN, CDR2 FVKESK. The CDR3 has 15 amino acids.

The table lists this clonotype with a few counts. This chain uses TRBV10-3 with TRBJ2-5, with TRBD1 as a possible D gene (6 bases). The V and J ends lost 10 bases and 3 bases respectively, with 15 bases between them. In germline, CDR1 is ENHRY, CDR2 SYGVKD. CDR3 length equals 13 residues. The CDR3 loop reads CATQLRTEETQYF. The CDR3, as DNA: TGTGCCACCCAACTCCGGACAGAAGAGACCCAGTACTTC.

V is TRBV12-5 and J is TRBJ1-2; D is uncertain. The V end lost 1 base, the J end lost 1 base, and 4 bases lay between the germline ends. CDR1 and CDR2 (germline): LGHNT, FRNRAP. The CDR3 loop spans 13 amino acids. The CDR3: CASGLEINYGYTF. The CDR3, as DNA: TGTGCTAGTGGTTTGGAGATTAACTATGGCTACACCTTC.

This chain links TRBV5-1 with TRBJ2-1; 7 bases fit TRBD1. Germline assignment: CDR1 SGHRS and CDR2 YFSETQ. Unmatched junction bases numbered 3, after V lost 4 bases and J lost 2 bases. The CDR3 extends over 14 amino acids. CDR3 in DNA: TGCGCCAGCAGCGGGCAGGGGGCCTACAATGAGCAGTTCTTC. Residues: CASSGQGAYNEQFF.

This clonotype has more than one count but fewer than ten. The rearrangement links TRBV4-1 to TRBJ1-6; perhaps TRBD1 as D (5 bases). V was shortened by 3 bases and J by 5 bases, with 11 bases between the two germline ends. The CDR3 consists of 15 residues. Germline values: CDR1 MGHRA, CDR2 YSYEKL. In DNA, the CDR3 is TGCGCCAGCAGCCATACGACAGTAAATAATTCACCCCTCCACTTT. This codes for CASSHTTVNNSPLHF.

The chain links TRBV4-3 to TRBJ2-1, with unresolved D. The V end lost 1 base, the J end lost 6 bases, and 10 bases lay between the germline ends. This CDR3 contains 14 residues. Germline loops: CDR1 LGHNA, CDR2 YSLEER. The CDR3 nucleotides read TGCGCCAGCAGCCAAGGGGGTGTCTCCAATGAGCAGTTCTTC. Translation: CASSQGGVSNEQFF.

This sequence joins TRBV29-1 and TRBJ1-2, with D tentatively TRBD1 (6 bases). From germline, CDR1 is SQVTM and CDR2 ANQGSEA. The CDR3 loop spans 13 amino acids. V lost 2 bases and J 2 bases, leaving 9 bases between the germline ends. CDR3 residues: CSVEQGFNYGYTF. The CDR3 DNA reads TGCAGCGTTGAACAGGGGTTCAACTATGGCTACACCTTC.

This clonotype was found a few times. The V gene is TRBV20-1, the J gene TRBJ2-7, with TRBD2 identical over 7 bases. V was clipped by 4 bases and J by 5 bases; unmatched bases: 11. The CDR3 has 14 amino acids. Germline V gene data show CDR1 as DFQATT and CDR2 as SNEGSKA (reference sequence). Written as DNA, the CDR3 is TGCAGTGCTAAGAGCGGGGATTCAGTCCACGAGCAGTACGTC. Protein product: CSAKSGDSVHEQYV.

The J gene is TRBJ1-2, the V gene TRBV18, with D possibly being TRBD1 (6 bases). Looked up from germline, CDR1 is KGHSH and CDR2 is LQKENI. This CDR3 comprises 13 residues. Trimming took 6 bases from V and 5 from J, leaving 13 bases between them. For the CDR3, the DNA is TGTGCCAGCTCTCCAGACAGGAGTTATGGCTACACCTTC. Translated: CASSPDRSYGYTF.

There are a few counts of this clonotype. The chain has TRBV29-1 and TRBJ2-1, with D tentatively TRBD1 (6 bases). Germline V gives CDR1 SQVTM, CDR2 ANQGSEA. Trimming took 6 bases from V and 5 from J, leaving 17 bases between them. This CDR3 has 14 residues. CDR3 region: CSVDKDRSNNEQFF. The CDR3 DNA sequence: TGCAGCGTGGATAAGGACAGAAGCAACAATGAGCAGTTCTTC.

The table lists this clonotype with a few counts. The rearrangement uses TRBV2 and TRBJ2-3, with D tentatively TRBD2 (6 bases). The germline gives CDR1 SNHLY, CDR2 FYNNEI. V gave up 3 bases and J gave up 6 bases, with 13 bases separating them. The CDR3 contains 14 residues. CDR3 DNA: TGTGCCAGCAGTGAGTCGGGGAGGTATGATACGCAGTATTTT. Its translation is CASSESGRYDTQYF.